The T cell receptor (beta chain) described here comes from a study of cytomegalovirus exposure and HLA in healthy donors. Study-level findings and limits: The TCR clusters that emerged in the first cohort tended, a later analysis found, to co-occur in the 110 or so validation repertoires. Generally TCR sequences proved uncommon, though certain public TCRs appeared in numerous donors. A few of the chains that were CMV-associated were confirmed in vitro to be specific for CMV antigens.

The donors were part of the validation cohort of 95 to 150 subjects. That cohort was separate from the first cohort, which comprised 550 to 750 subjects. Trimming shortened V by 3 bases and J by 3 bases, and 14 bases separated the two germline ends. This CDR3 contains 15 residues. Germline V gives CDR1 MNHEY, CDR2 SMNVEV (reference sequence). Some clones are missing from TCRdb's copy, which holds only in-frame ones; the method was immunoSEQ multiplex PCR. This table holds about 120,000 clones, roughly 90% found once. Points on this clone: The antigen remains unidentified.

Sequenced input: PBMCs. The source of this sequence is a woman aged 18-29 years in good health and CMV-seropositive. The J gene is TRBJ1-1, the V gene TRBV27; D gene uncertain. The CDR3 nucleotides read TGTGCCAGCAGTTTTTTTCCAGACACAGACACTGAAGCTTTCTTT. Translating it yields CASSFFPDTDTEAFF.